The sequence of this T cell receptor (beta chain) was determined in a study of blood T cells in healthy people across ages. This clonotype was seen a handful of times. The target antigen is unknown. Germline CDR1 is SGHTA and CDR2 is FQGTGA. The CDR3 contains 16 residues. The V end lost 5 bases, the J end lost 1 base, and 16 bases lay between the germline ends. Study results and limitations: Naive T cell percentage showed a strong correlation with TCR beta diversity. Roughly linearly, TCR beta diversity per million T cells fell as age increased.

PCR was performed a second time for about 6 to 11 cycles using a sample-barcoded 5' primer and a J-beta primer mix. TCRdb ran MiXCR on the 5' RACE reads and lists one entry per CDR3 protein. The sample yields 850,000 to 1,000,000 distinct CDR3 sequences, roughly half seen once. The individuals who served as donors were healthy Caucasians living in Russia, aged about 6 to 90. V gene TRBV7-3 combines with J gene TRBJ2-3; D may be TRBD2 (5 bases). The material sequenced was blood. This receptor was obtained from a woman in her fifties or sixties in good health. CDR3 in amino acids: CASSKATDLRTDTQYF. The CDR3 nucleotides are TGTGCCAGCAGCAAGGCAACGGACTTACGCACAGATACGCAGTATTTT.